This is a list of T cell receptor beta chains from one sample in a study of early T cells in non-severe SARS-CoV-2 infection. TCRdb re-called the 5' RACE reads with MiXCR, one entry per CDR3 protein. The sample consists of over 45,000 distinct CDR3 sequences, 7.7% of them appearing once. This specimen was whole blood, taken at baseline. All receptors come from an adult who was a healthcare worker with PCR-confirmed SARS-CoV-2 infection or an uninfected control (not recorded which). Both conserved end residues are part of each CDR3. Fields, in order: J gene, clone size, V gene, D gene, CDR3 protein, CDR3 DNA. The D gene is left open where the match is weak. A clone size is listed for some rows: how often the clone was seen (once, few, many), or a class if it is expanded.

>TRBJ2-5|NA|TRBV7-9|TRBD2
CASSLARRLARGETQYF
TGTGCCAGCAGCTTAGCGCGGAGACTAGCTCGGGGGGAGACCCAGTACTTC
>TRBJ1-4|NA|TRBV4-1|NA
CASSQVGFEEKLFF
TGCGCCAGCAGCCAAGTGGGGTTTGAGGAAAAACTGTTTTTT
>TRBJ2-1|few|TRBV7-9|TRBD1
CASSFDRGPLNEQFF
TGTGCCAGCAGCTTCGACAGGGGGCCTCTCAATGAGCAGTTCTTC
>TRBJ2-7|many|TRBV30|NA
CAWSVDLDWAFFDEQYF
TGTGCCTGGAGTGTGGACCTTGACTGGGCCTTTTTCGACGAGCAGTACTTC
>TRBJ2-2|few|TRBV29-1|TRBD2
CSVGTSGRPGTGELFF
TGCAGCGTTGGGACTAGCGGGAGGCCGGGCACCGGGGAGCTGTTTTTT
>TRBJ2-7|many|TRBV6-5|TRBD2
CASRRTSGSYEQYF
TGTGCCAGCAGAAGGACTAGCGGGAGCTACGAGCAGTACTTC
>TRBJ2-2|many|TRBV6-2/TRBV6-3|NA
CASSYVLRTGRHGELFF
TGTGCCAGCAGTTACGTACTGAGGACGGGCCGGCACGGGGAGCTGTTTTTT
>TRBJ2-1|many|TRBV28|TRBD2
CASSLGASGRGNEQFF
TGTGCCAGCAGTCTCGGGGCTAGCGGGAGAGGAAATGAGCAGTTCTTC
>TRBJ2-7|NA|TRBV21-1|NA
CASSPRSGSASYEQYF
TGTGCCAGCAGCCCAAGAAGCGGGAGCGCGTCCTACGAGCAGTACTTC
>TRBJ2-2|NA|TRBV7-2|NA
CASSLASTSNTGELFF
TGTGCCAGCAGCTTAGCCAGTACGTCGAACACCGGGGAGCTGTTTTTT
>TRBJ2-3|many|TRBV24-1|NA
CATSATTDTQYF
TGTGCCACCAGTGCCACCACAGATACGCAGTATTTT
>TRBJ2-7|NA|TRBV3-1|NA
CASSQVRYEQYF
TGTGCCAGCAGCCAAGTTCGCTACGAGCAGTACTTC
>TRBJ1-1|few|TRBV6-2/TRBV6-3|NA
CASSYGPRNTEAFF
TGTGCCAGCAGTTACGGGCCCCGGAACACTGAAGCTTTCTTT
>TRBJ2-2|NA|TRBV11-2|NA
CASSLFGGPTGELFF
TGTGCCAGCAGCTTATTTGGCGGACCCACCGGGGAGCTGTTTTTT
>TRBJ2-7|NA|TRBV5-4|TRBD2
CASSLGTSGVNEQYF
TGTGCCAGCAGCCTAGGGACTAGCGGAGTCAACGAGCAGTACTTC
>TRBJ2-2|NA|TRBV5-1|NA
CASRINTGELFF
TGCGCCAGCAGAATAAACACCGGGGAGCTGTTTTTT
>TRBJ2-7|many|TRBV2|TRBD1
CASSEGDRLVF
TGTGCCAGCAGTGAAGGGGACAGGCTCGTCTTC
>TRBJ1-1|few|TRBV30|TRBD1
CAWSGNGDRGAFF
TGTGCCTGGAGCGGTAACGGAGACAGGGGAGCTTTCTTT
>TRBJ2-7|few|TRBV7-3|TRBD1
CASSLGQGDYEQYF
TGTGCCAGCAGCTTAGGACAGGGGGACTACGAGCAGTACTTC
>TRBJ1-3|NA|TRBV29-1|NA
CSVVSSGNTIYF
TGCAGCGTTGTTTCGTCGGGAAACACCATATATTTT
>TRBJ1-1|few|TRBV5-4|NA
CASITGTGTEAFF
TGTGCCAGCATAACAGGGACCGGCACTGAAGCTTTCTTT
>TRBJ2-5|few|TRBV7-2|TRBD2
CASSLFSGRYQETQYF
TGTGCCAGCAGCTTATTTAGCGGGAGGTACCAAGAGACCCAGTACTTC